This passage covers 23 T cell receptor beta chains from one sample sequenced in a study of regulatory T cells in long-lasting Graves disease. Building the TCR beta libraries relied on iRepertoire HTBI primers, and CDR3 regions underwent Arm-PCR. TCRdb re-analysed the multiplex PCR reads in MiXCR, keeping a single row per CDR3 protein. The data show 350,000 to 500,000 distinct CDR3 sequences, with approximately 22% seen just once and over 11% held by the top ten. Described time point: persistent/refractory GD, antithyroid drugs over 5 years with positive TRAb. The TCR library was made from RNA that had been extracted from PBMCs in TRIzol. Sample: peripheral blood mononuclear cells (PBMCs), taken when the disease was refractory, from a patient treated with antithyroid drugs. Source of these receptors: a female donor with Graves disease.

V gene TRBV28 combines with J gene TRBJ2-3; D uncertain. The V end was cut by 5 bases, the J end by 6 bases, with 9 bases between. The length of the CDR3 is 12 residues. Germline CDR1 MDHEN, CDR2 SYDVKM. As DNA, the CDR3 is TGTGCCAGCAGTGGCACCGCCGATACGCAGTATTTT. It specifies CASSGTADTQYF.

V is TRBV15 and J is TRBJ2-2, with TRBD2 matching over 11 bases. This CDR3 has 17 amino acids. V was clipped by 0 bases and J by 8 bases; unmatched bases: 8. Germline V lookup: CDR1 LNHNV, CDR2 YYDKDF (reference sequence). This chain's CDR3 is CATSREGLAGNPGELFF. The CDR3 DNA reads as TGTGCCACCAGCAGAGAAGGACTAGCGGGCAACCCGGGGGAGCTGTTTTTT.

The table lists this clonotype with a few counts. The chain recombines TRBV28 with TRBJ2-1; the D call may be TRBD1 or TRBD2 (5 bases each). Trimming stripped 6 bases from V and 6 bases from J, with 9 bases between. The CDR3 sequence is 12 residues long. Germline CDR1 MDHEN, CDR2 SYDVKM. CDR3 DNA sequence: TGTGCCAGCAGCAGGGACCGCAATGAGCAGTTCTTC. Its translation is CASSRDRNEQFF.

This chain links TRBV11-2 with TRBJ2-2; a weak D match, TRBD1 (6 bases). Germline CDR1 reads SGHAT; CDR2 reads FQNNGV. The CDR3 runs to 14 residues. Trimming pared 5 bases from V and 3 bases from J, leaving 10 bases between. The CDR3 nucleotides are TGTGCCAGCAGCCACAGGGCCTACACCGGGGAGCTGTTTTTT. Translation: CASSHRAYTGELFF. Filled out from reference TRBV11-2 and TRBJ2-2, the complete variable domain reads EAGVAQSPRYKIIEKRQSVAFWCNPISGHATLYWYQQILGQGPKLLIQFQNNGVVDDSQLPKDRFSAERLKGVDSTLKIQPAKLEDSAVYLCASSHRAYTGELFFGEGSRLTVL.

The rearrangement joins TRBV11-2 to TRBJ2-7; the D is unclear. Trimming cost V 8 bases and J 4 bases, with 15 bases left between them. The CDR3 is made up of 13 amino acids. Germline CDR1 reads SGHAT; CDR2 reads FQNNGV. CDR3 in DNA: TGTGCCAGCGGGCATCAAAGCCCTTACGAGCAGTACTTC. It is translated as CASGHQSPYEQYF.

This clonotype was seen only a few times. The gene calls are TRBV19 and TRBJ2-7; perhaps TRBD2 as D (6 bases). This CDR3 is 18 amino acids long. Germline V lookup: CDR1 LNHDA, CDR2 SQIVND (reference sequence). Trimming removed 5 bases at V and 2 bases at J, with 25 bases between. CDR3 protein: CASSRWHPLAPSPYEQYF. CDR3 DNA: TGTGCCAGTAGTCGGTGGCACCCCCTAGCGCCCAGCCCCTACGAGCAGTACTTC.

This clonotype was seen more than once but under ten times. The chain employs TRBV10-3 and TRBJ2-2; D is unresolved. Germline CDR1 is ENHRY and CDR2 is SYGVKD. The CDR3 has 14 amino acids. V was shortened by 3 bases and J by 0 bases, with 5 bases between the two germline ends. Here the CDR3 DNA reads TGTGCCATCAGTGAAGGCTCGAACACCGGGGAGCTGTTTTTT. Protein: CAISEGSNTGELFF.

The CDR3 nucleotides are TGTGCCAGCAGTTTCCCCACTAGCCCAGGCACCGGGGAGCTGTTTTTT. The encoded protein is CASSFPTSPGTGELFF. V and J are TRBV28 and TRBJ2-2, with D tentatively TRBD2 (6 bases). The V gene lost 3 bases and the J gene lost 4 bases, with 15 bases spanning the gap. The CDR3 is made up of 16 amino acids. Germline values: CDR1 MDHEN, CDR2 SYDVKM.

This clonotype was recorded many times. The gene calls are TRBV28 and TRBJ2-7, with 7 nucleotides matching TRBD1. With V trimmed by 5 bases and J by 6 bases, 13 bases remained unmatched. Looked up from germline, CDR1 is MDHEN and CDR2 is SYDVKM. This CDR3 contains 15 residues. CDR3 coding DNA: TGTGCCAGCAGTCGGATTACCGGGACAGAGGTCGAGCAGTACTTC. Protein sequence: CASSRITGTEVEQYF.

CDR3 nucleotides: TGTGCCACCAGTGTAGCGGGGTACGAGCAGTACTTC. Protein: CATSVAGYEQYF. V is TRBV24-1 and J is TRBJ2-7, with TRBD2 matching over 8 bases. The CDR3 is 12 amino acids. J gave up 4 bases and V 5 bases, and 0 bases lay outside the gene matches. The germline gives CDR1 KGHDR, CDR2 SFDVKD.

The rearrangement links TRBV28 to TRBJ1-5; D unclear. There are 15 residues in the CDR3. V lost 5 bases, J lost 4 bases, and 15 bases lay in between. CDR1 is MDHEN, CDR2 SYDVKM, per germline. CDR3 loop: CASSILFGPNQPQHF. Written as DNA, the CDR3 is TGTGCCAGCAGTATTCTTTTTGGGCCGAATCAGCCCCAGCATTTT.

This clonotype was seen many times. This chain connects TRBV20-1 to TRBJ1-1; no reliable D call. V lost 1 base and J 6 bases, leaving 6 bases between the germline ends. This CDR3 comprises 11 residues. Germline CDR1 DFQATT, CDR2 SNEGSKA (reference sequence). The CDR3, as DNA: TGCAGTGCTAGAGCCCCCCCTGAAGCTTTCTTT. Protein: CSARAPPEAFF.

The sample holds many counts of this clonotype. This chain joins TRBV9 and TRBJ2-5, with D maybe TRBD1 (6 bases). CDR1 is SGDLS, CDR2 YYNGEE, per germline. The length of the CDR3 is 16 residues. V lost 0 bases and J lost 5, with 17 bases in between. CDR3 loop: CASSVDPGDARETQYF. CDR3 DNA sequence: TGTGCCAGCAGCGTAGATCCAGGGGACGCTAGGGAGACCCAGTACTTC.

This clonotype was seen more than once but under ten times. The chain links TRBV29-1 to TRBJ2-7, with TRBD1 identical over 9 bases. After removal of 5 bases from V and 4 bases from J, the junction contained 3 bases not matched to a gene. There are 12 residues in the CDR3. CDR1 SQVTM and CDR2 ANQGSEA come from the germline V gene. This CDR3 reads CSVSGTGYEQYF. The CDR3 DNA sequence: TGCAGCGTTTCCGGGACAGGGTACGAGCAGTACTTC.

Comment on this clonotype: Given a much more abundant clone one base away, this may be a read error. This chain joins TRBV27 and TRBJ1-1, with D perhaps TRBD1 (5 bases). Germline V gene data show CDR1 as MNHEY and CDR2 as SMNVEV (reference sequence). The CDR3 sequence is 16 residues long. Written as DNA, the CDR3 is TGTGCCAGCAGTTTATCCCAGTCGGGACGGAACGCTGAAGCTTTCTTT. This codes for CASSLSQSGRNAEAFF.

Ten or more counts support this clonotype. The chain links TRBV2 to TRBJ1-6, with D perhaps matching TRBD1 (5 bases). The CDR3 extends over 18 amino acids. V was trimmed by 7 bases and J by 0 bases, leaving 19 bases between them. Germline CDR1 reads SNHLY; CDR2 reads FYNNEI. CDR3 protein: CASTGDVWGGSYNSPLHF. DNA for the CDR3: TGTGCCAGCACGGGAGATGTTTGGGGCGGCTCCTATAATTCACCCCTCCACTTT. Based on the CDR3 plus reference TRBV2 and TRBJ1-6, the full variable domain is EPEVTQTPSHQVTQMGQEVILRCVPISNHLYFYWYRQILGQKVEFLVSFYNNEISEKSEIFDDQFSVERPDGSNFTLKIRSTKLEDSAMYFCASTGDVWGGSYNSPLHFGNGTRLTVT.

A few counts support this clonotype. The chain has TRBV5-1 and TRBJ2-7, with 7 bases identical to TRBD1. Germline lookup yields CDR1 SGHRS and CDR2 YFSETQ. After removal of 5 bases from V and 2 bases from J, the junction contained 10 bases not matched to a gene. The CDR3 runs to 15 residues. CDR3 sequence (DNA): TGCGCCAGCAGAGCCCCGGGAACAGGGGCCTACGAGCAGTACTTC. This gives the protein CASRAPGTGAYEQYF.

This rearrangement joins TRBV19 to TRBJ2-2; D gene uncertain. The V end lost 1 base, the J end lost 2 bases, and 11 bases lay between the germline ends. The CDR3 totals 16 residues. The germline CDR1 and CDR2 sequences are LNHDA and SQIVND (reference sequence). CDR3 DNA sequence: TGTGCCAGTAGTATAGGGAGCAGGACCAACACCGGGGAGCTGTTTTTT. Encoded protein: CASSIGSRTNTGELFF.

This clonotype was seen a few times. This sequence joins TRBV14 and TRBJ2-7; D might be TRBD1 (6 bases). Trimming removed 0 bases at V and 3 bases at J, with 21 bases between. The CDR3 runs to 18 residues. CDR1 and CDR2 from the germline V gene are SGHDN and FVKESK. The CDR3 coding sequence is TGTGCCAGCAGCCAAGATGGGTGGGGGACACGACCTATCTACGAGCAGTACTTC. Protein sequence: CASSQDGWGTRPIYEQYF.

This clonotype was observed at least ten times. V usage is TRBV28 and J usage is TRBJ1-1; D call uncertain. Per germline, CDR1 MDHEN and CDR2 SYDVKM. The CDR3 is 14 residues long. Deletions cut 6 bases from V and 4 bases from J, with 15 bases between. For the CDR3, the DNA is TGTGCCAGCAGCCTCGTAGTACTTGTCACTGAAGCTTTCTTT. Translated: CASSLVVLVTEAFF. The whole variable domain, remainder taken from reference TRBV28 and TRBJ1-1, is DVKVTQSSRYLVKRTGEKVFLECVQDMDHENMFWYRQDPGLGLRLIYFSYDVKMKEKGDIPEGYSVSREKKERFSLILESASTNQTSMYLCASSLVVLVTEAFFGQGTRLTVV.

The rearrangement uses TRBV25-1 and TRBJ2-5, with a tentative D call TRBD2 (5 bases). Germline V gives CDR1 MGHDK, CDR2 SYGVNS. This CDR3 region has 13 residues. Trimming pared 2 bases from V and 5 bases from J, leaving 9 bases between. The CDR3 DNA is TGTGCCAGCAGTGAAGGGAGTCTGGAGACCCAGTACTTC. It encodes CASSEGSLETQYF.

This clonotype occurred a few times. J is TRBJ2-7 and V is TRBV20-1; D is undetermined. The CDR3 is 14 amino acids. V was cut by 3 bases and J by 5 bases, with 17 bases left in between. The germline CDR1 and CDR2 sequences are DFQATT and SNEGSKA (reference sequence). The CDR3 bases are TGCAGTGCTAGGGGTCTACCCCCTGGCCACGAGCAGTACTTC. As protein: CSARGLPPGHEQYF.

This clonotype occurred once. The rearrangement links TRBV27 to TRBJ2-3; 13 bases line up with TRBD2. CDR1 MNHEY and CDR2 SMNVEV come from the germline V gene (reference sequence). Germline trimming cut 6 bases from V and 7 bases from J; bases unmatched to any gene: 10. The CDR3 spans 16 residues. CDR3 sequence: CASSPTSGRFDHTQYF. The DNA of the CDR3 is TGTGCCAGCAGCCCGACTAGCGGGAGGTTCGATCATACGCAGTATTTT.